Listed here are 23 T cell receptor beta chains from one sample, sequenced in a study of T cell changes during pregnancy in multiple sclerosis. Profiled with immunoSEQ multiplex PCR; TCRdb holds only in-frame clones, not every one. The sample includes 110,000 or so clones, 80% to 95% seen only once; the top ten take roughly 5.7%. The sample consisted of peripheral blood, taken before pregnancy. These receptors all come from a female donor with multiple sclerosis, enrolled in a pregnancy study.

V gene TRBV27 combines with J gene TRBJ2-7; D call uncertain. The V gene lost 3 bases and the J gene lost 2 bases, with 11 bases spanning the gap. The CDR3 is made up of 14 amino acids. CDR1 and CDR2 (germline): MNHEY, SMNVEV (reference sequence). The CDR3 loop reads CASSFRGPTYEQYF. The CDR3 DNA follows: TGTGCCAGCAGTTTTCGAGGCCCGACCTACGAGCAGTACTTC.

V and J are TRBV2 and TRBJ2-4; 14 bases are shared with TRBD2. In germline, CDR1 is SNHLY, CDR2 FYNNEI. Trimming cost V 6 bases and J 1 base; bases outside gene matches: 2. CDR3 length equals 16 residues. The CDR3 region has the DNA TGTGCCAGCAGGTGGACTAGCGGGGGGGCCAAAAACATTCAGTACTTC. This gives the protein CASRWTSGGAKNIQYF.

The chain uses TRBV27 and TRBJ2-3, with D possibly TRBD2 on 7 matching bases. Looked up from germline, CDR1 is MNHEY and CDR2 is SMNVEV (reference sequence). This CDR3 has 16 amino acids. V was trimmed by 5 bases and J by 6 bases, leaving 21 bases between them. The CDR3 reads CASSGGGTGGLDTQYF. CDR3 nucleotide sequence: TGTGCCAGCAGTGGGGGCGGGACGGGAGGACTCGATACGCAGTATTTT.

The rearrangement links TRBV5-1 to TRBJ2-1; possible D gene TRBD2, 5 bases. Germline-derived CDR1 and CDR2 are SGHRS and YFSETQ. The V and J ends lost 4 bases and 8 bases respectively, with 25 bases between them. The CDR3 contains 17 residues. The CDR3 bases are TGCGCCAGCAGCCGCACTTTGAGCGGCGAATGGGAAGATGAGCAGTTCTTC. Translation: CASSRTLSGEWEDEQFF. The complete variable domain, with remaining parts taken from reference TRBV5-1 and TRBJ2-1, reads KAGVTQTPRYLIKTRGQQVTLSCSPISGHRSVSWYQQTPGQGLQFLFEYFSETQRNKGNFPGRFSGRQFSNSRSEMNVSTLELGDSALYLCASSRTLSGEWEDEQFFGPGTRLTVL.

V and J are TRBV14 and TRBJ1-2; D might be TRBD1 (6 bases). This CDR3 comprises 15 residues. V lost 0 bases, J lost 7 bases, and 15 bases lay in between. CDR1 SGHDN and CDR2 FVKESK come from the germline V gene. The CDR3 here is CASSQDAVSRGGYTF. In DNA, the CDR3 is TGTGCCAGCAGCCAAGACGCGGTGTCCAGGGGTGGCTACACCTTC. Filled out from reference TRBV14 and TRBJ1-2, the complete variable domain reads EAGVTQFPSHSVIEKGQTVTLRCDPISGHDNLYWYRRVMGKEIKFLLHFVKESKQDESGMPNNRFLAERTGGTYSTLKVQPAELEDSGVYFCASSQDAVSRGGYTFGSGTRLTVV.

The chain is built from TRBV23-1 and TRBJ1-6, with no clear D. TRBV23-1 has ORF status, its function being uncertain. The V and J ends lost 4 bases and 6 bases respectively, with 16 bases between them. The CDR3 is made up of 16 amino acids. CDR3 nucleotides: TGCGCCAGCAGTCCAATTCTAGGAGACCCTAATTCACCCCTCCACTTT. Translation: CASSPILGDPNSPLHF.

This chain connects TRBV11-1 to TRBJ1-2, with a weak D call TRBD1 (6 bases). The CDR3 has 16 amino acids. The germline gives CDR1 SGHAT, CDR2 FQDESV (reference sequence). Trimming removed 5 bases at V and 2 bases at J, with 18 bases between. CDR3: CASSQARQAPNYGYTF. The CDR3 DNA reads TGTGCCAGCAGCCAGGCAAGACAGGCTCCCAACTATGGCTACACCTTC.

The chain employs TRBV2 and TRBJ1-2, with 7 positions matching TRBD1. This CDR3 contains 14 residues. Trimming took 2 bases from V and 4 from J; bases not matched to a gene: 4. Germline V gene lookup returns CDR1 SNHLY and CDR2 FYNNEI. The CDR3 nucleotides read TGTGCCAGCAGTGAATCTACAGGGGTCTATGGCTACACCTTC. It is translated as CASSESTGVYGYTF.

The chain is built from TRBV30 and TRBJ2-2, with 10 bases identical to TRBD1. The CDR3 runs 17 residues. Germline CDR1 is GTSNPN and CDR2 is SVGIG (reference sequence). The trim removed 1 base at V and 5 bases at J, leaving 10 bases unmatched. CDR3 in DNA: TGTGCCTGGAGTGCATACGACAGGGGGCCTGGGACCGGGGAGCTGTTTTTT. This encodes CAWSAYDRGPGTGELFF. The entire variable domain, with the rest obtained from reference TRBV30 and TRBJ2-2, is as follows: SQTIHQWPATLVQPVGSPLSLECTVEGTSNPNLYWYRQAAGRGLQLLFYSVGIGQISSEVPQNLSASRPQDRQFILSSKKLLLSDSGFYLCAWSAYDRGPGTGELFFGEGSRLTVL.

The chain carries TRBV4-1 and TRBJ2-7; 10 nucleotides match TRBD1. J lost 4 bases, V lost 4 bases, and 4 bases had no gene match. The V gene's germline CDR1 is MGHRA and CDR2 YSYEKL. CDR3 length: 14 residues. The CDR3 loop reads CASSPGQGGYEQYF. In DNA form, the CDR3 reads TGCGCCAGCAGCCCCGGACAGGGGGGGTACGAGCAGTACTTC.

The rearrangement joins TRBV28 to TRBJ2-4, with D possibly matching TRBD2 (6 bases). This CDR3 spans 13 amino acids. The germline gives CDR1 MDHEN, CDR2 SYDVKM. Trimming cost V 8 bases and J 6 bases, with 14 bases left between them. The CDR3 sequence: CASRGTPLNIQYF. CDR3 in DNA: TGTGCCAGCCGAGGGACTCCTCTAAACATTCAGTACTTC.

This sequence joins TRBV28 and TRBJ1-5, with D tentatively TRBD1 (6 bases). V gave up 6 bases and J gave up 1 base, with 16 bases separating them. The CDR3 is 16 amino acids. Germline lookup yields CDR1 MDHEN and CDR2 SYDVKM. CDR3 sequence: CASRTRGEGSNQPQHF. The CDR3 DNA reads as TGTGCCAGCAGGACCAGGGGAGAGGGGAGCAATCAGCCCCAGCATTTT.

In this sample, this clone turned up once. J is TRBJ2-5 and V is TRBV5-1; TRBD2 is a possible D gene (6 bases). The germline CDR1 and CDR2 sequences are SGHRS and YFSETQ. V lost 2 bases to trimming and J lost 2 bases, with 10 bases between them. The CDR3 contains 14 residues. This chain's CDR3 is CASSFEGGQETQYF. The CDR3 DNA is TGCGCCAGCAGCTTCGAGGGAGGTCAAGAGACCCAGTACTTC.

CDR3 loop: CASRKDRANTEAFF. Here the CDR3 DNA reads TGTGCCAGCAGGAAGGACAGGGCGAACACTGAAGCTTTCTTT. The chain couples TRBV6-4 to TRBJ1-1; 8 bases match TRBD1. Trimming cost V 6 bases and J 1 base; bases outside gene matches: 4. Germline-derived CDR1 and CDR2 are MRHNA and SNTAGT. The CDR3 runs 14 residues.

Here the CDR3 reads CASSSQGTRSTEQYF. The CDR3 DNA reads as TGTGCCAGTAGCTCTCAGGGTACGCGTTCTACCGAGCAGTACTTC. This chain uses TRBV19 with TRBJ2-7; TRBD1 is a possible D gene (5 bases). V was clipped by 6 bases and J by 6 bases, with 21 bases between them. The CDR3 sequence is 15 residues long. Germline assignment: CDR1 LNHDA and CDR2 SQIVND (reference sequence).

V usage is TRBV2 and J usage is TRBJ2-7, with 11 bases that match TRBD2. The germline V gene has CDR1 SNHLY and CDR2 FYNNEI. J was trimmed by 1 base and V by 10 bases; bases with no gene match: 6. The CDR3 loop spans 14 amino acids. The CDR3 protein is CATHTSGGSYEQYF. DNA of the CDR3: TGTGCCACCCACACTAGCGGGGGTTCCTACGAGCAGTACTTC.

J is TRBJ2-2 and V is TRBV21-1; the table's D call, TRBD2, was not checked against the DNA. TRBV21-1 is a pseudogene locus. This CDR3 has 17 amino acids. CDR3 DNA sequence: TGTGCCAGCAGCAAGGGCGGGACGTGGAAAAACACCGGGGAGCTGTTTTTT. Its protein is CASSKGGTWKNTGELFF.

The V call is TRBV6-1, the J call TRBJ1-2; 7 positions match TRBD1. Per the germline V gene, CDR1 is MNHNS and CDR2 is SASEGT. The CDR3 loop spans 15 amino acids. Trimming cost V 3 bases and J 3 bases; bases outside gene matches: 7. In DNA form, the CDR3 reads TGTGCCAGCAGTGAGTGGGTAGGGGGCCACTATGGCTACACCTTC. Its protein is CASSEWVGGHYGYTF.

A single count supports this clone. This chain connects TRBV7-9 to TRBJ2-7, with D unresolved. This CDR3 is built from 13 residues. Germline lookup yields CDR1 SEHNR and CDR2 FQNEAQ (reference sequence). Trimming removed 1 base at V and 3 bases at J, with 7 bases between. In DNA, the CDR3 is TGTGCCAGCAGCTTAGGTTCCGGCTACGAGCAGTACTTC. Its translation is CASSLGSGYEQYF.

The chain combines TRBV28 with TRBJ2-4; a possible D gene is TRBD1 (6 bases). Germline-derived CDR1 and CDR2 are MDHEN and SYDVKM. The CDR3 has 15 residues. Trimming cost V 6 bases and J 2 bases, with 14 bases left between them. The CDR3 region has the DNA TGTGCCAGCAGCCAAACAGGGATCCCCAAAAACATTCAGTACTTC. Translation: CASSQTGIPKNIQYF.

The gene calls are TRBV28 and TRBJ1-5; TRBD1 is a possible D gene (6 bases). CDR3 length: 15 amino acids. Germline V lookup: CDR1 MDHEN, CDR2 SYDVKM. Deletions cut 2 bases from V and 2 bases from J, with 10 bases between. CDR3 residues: CASSLRGGGNQPQHF. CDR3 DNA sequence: TGTGCCAGCAGTTTACGAGGGGGTGGCAATCAGCCCCAGCATTTT.

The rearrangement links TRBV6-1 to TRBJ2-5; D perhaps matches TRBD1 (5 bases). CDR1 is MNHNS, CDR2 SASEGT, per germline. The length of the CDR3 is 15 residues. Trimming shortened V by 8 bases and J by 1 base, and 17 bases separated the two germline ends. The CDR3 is CASGVLQGFQETQYF. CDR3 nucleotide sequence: TGTGCCAGCGGGGTTCTGCAGGGCTTCCAAGAGACCCAGTACTTC.

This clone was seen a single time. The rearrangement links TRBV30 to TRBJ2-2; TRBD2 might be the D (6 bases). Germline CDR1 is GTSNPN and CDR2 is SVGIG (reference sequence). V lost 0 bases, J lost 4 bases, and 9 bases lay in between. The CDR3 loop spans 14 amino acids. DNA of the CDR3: TGTGCCTGGAGTGTACGGGGGTCCACCGGGGAGCTGTTTTTT. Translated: CAWSVRGSTGELFF.